What follows is one T cell receptor beta chain and its context. The sample belongs to a study of blood T cell repertoires in COVID-19. Study context: The cDNA or gDNA used as material had been derived from T cells, B-cell-depleted T cells, or PBMCs.

Per the original methods: Nucleated cell number was recorded as an estimate derived from reference gene primer amplification. Only in-frame clones appear in the TCRdb table, and some are missing; sequencing was by immunoSEQ multiplex PCR. The V and J calls and clone size were taken over from that table, and D and trimming were inferred from the DNA. The sample shows about 190,000 clones, around 91% of them seen only once. This receptor was obtained from a man aged 45-60 years with acute or convalescent COVID-19. Sequenced input: peripheral blood.

The CDR3 loop is CASSLEVIYEQYF. DNA of the CDR3: TGTGCCAGCAGTTTAGAGGTCATCTACGAGCAGTACTTC. The V and J genes are TRBV28 and TRBJ2-7; the D is unclear. V lost 2 bases, J lost 3 bases, and 8 bases lay in between. The CDR3 has 13 amino acids. CDR1 and CDR2 from the germline V gene are MDHEN and SYDVKM.